Listed here are 21 T cell receptor beta chains from one sample, sequenced in a study of OX40 agonist ivuxolimab in advanced cancers. The method was immunoSEQ multiplex PCR; TCRdb's version includes in-frame clones alone and lacks a portion of them. The repertoire holds some 90,000 clones, with 80% to 95% as singletons. The specimen comprised CD4+ or CD8+ T cells sorted from blood, sampled in a trial of the OX40 agonist ivuxolimab. The receptors come from an adult with an advanced solid tumor such as melanoma, head and neck, liver or kidney cancer.

V and J are TRBV5-1 and TRBJ1-1; TRBD1 agrees at 8 bases. CDR1 and CDR2 (germline): SGHRS, YFSETQ. J was trimmed by 6 bases and V by 2 bases; bases with no gene match: 6. The CDR3 runs to 14 residues. In nucleotides, the CDR3 is TGCGCCAGCAGCTTAGCCCAGGGGGCCTCTGAAGCTTTCTTT. Amino acids: CASSLAQGASEAFF.

The chain couples TRBV11-2 to TRBJ1-1, with unresolved D. Looked up from germline, CDR1 is SGHAT and CDR2 is FQNNGV. V was trimmed by 1 base and J by 5 bases, leaving 11 bases between them. The CDR3 is 14 residues long. This chain's CDR3 is CASSLALEDTEAFF. As DNA, the CDR3 is TGTGCCAGCAGCTTAGCTCTCGAGGATACTGAAGCTTTCTTT.

In DNA, the CDR3 is TGCGCCAGCAGCCAAGTGTTCGGGGGCGGGGGCTACACCTTC. It yields the protein CASSQVFGGGGYTF. This chain connects TRBV4-1 to TRBJ1-2; perhaps TRBD1 as D (6 bases). The CDR3 has 14 residues. Germline loops: CDR1 MGHRA, CDR2 YSYEKL. With 1 base removed from V and 8 bases from J, the gap between germline ends came to 14 bases.

This sequence joins TRBV2 and TRBJ2-1; TRBD2 aligns across 9 bases. Germline-derived CDR1 and CDR2 are SNHLY and FYNNEI. The CDR3 totals 18 residues. V shed 7 bases and J 0 bases; nucleotides not matched to a gene: 13. The CDR3: CASTLGGLAGPSYNEQFF. The DNA for the CDR3 is TGTGCCAGCACGCTAGGGGGCCTAGCGGGACCCTCCTACAATGAGCAGTTCTTC. Full variable domain (outside the CDR3, taken from reference TRBV2 and TRBJ2-1): EPEVTQTPSHQVTQMGQEVILRCVPISNHLYFYWYRQILGQKVEFLVSFYNNEISEKSEIFDDQFSVERPDGSNFTLKIRSTKLEDSAMYFCASTLGGLAGPSYNEQFFGPGTRLTVL.

This clone has a single count. The V call is TRBV6-5, the J call TRBJ2-3; D is unresolved. V lost 5 bases and J 8 bases, leaving 11 bases between the germline ends. The CDR3 is 12 amino acids. Germline CDR1 and CDR2: MNHEY and SVGAGI. The CDR3 bases are TGTGCCAGCAGTCAGTCGGGTGGTACGCAGTATTTT. This sequence encodes CASSQSGGTQYF.

This chain links TRBV5-5 with TRBJ2-7; TRBD2 agrees at 15 bases. Per germline, CDR1 SGHKS and CDR2 YYEKEE (reference sequence). Trimming at V came to 4 bases and at J to 4 bases, leaving 3 bases not matched to a gene. This CDR3 has 15 residues. CDR3 amino acids: CASSRGTSGRYEQYF. CDR3 coding DNA: TGTGCCAGCAGCAGGGGGACTAGCGGGAGGTACGAGCAGTACTTC. The full variable domain, with the rest looked up from reference TRBV5-5 and TRBJ2-7, is DAGVTQSPTHLIKTRGQQVTLRCSPISGHKSVSWYQQVLGQGPQFIFQYYEKEERGRGNFPDRFSARQFPNYSSELNVNALLLGDSALYLCASSRGTSGRYEQYFGPGTRLTVT.

This sequence joins TRBV9 and TRBJ2-5; 8 positions match TRBD1. This CDR3 is 13 amino acids long. The ends lost 3 bases at V and 6 bases at J; junction bases unmatched: 4. Germline values: CDR1 SGDLS, CDR2 YYNGEE. The CDR3 bases are TGTGCCAGCAGCGATGGACAGGGACAGACCCAGTACTTC. This encodes CASSDGQGQTQYF.

V gene TRBV30 combines with J gene TRBJ1-1, with D possibly matching TRBD1 (6 bases). The CDR3 has 13 amino acids. The germline V and J ends were trimmed by 5 bases and 5 bases, with 15 bases remaining between them. Germline-derived CDR1 and CDR2 are GTSNPN and SVGIG (reference sequence). The DNA of the CDR3 is TGTGCCTGGCGGAGTGGGGGCGGGACTGAAGCTTTCTTT. This encodes CAWRSGGGTEAFF.

The chain employs TRBV9 and TRBJ2-2, with D possibly TRBD2 on 6 matching bases. The germline gives CDR1 SGDLS, CDR2 YYNGEE. V was clipped by 1 base and J by 3 bases, with 16 bases between them. The CDR3 covers 17 residues. The CDR3 nucleotides are TGTGCCAGCAGCGTAAGTAGCGGCTCTTCCCACACCGGGGAGCTGTTTTTT. Translating it yields CASSVSSGSSHTGELFF.

V and J are TRBV19 and TRBJ1-2; D is ambiguous. The CDR3 spans 16 residues. V was clipped by 1 base and J by 2 bases, with 14 bases between them. The V gene's germline CDR1 is LNHDA and CDR2 SQIVND (reference sequence). The CDR3 spells CASSIGTAGLNYGYTF. The CDR3 DNA follows: TGTGCCAGTAGTATAGGGACGGCAGGTCTCAACTATGGCTACACCTTC.

The rearrangement joins TRBV9 to TRBJ2-2, with 10 bases that match TRBD2. Trimming cost V 7 bases and J 1 base; bases outside gene matches: 7. The CDR3 runs 16 residues. CDR1 SGDLS and CDR2 YYNGEE come from the germline V gene. The CDR3 nucleotides read TGTGCCAGCTCAAGGACTAGCGGAGGGAACACCGGGGAGCTGTTTTTT. It yields the protein CASSRTSGGNTGELFF.

CDR3 bases: TGCGCCAGCAGTCAATCCCTGGAGAGGGAACCCTACGAGCAGTACTTC. This encodes CASSQSLEREPYEQYF. V gene TRBV23-1 combines with J gene TRBJ2-5; D might be TRBD2 (5 bases). Gene TRBJ2-7 matches the end of the DNA better, so the J call may be wrong. TRBV23-1 is placed among ORFs of uncertain function. This CDR3 is 16 amino acids long.

CDR3 coding DNA: TGTGCCAGCAGCGTAGGGTCAGGGTTTCAGGGCTACACCTTC. The encoded protein is CASSVGSGFQGYTF. The chain couples TRBV9 to TRBJ1-2; weak D call: TRBD1 (5 bases). This CDR3 comprises 14 residues. Trimming took 0 bases from V and 8 from J, leaving 14 bases between them. Per germline, CDR1 SGDLS and CDR2 YYNGEE.

Concerning this clone: This same CDR3 is encoded by further DNA sequences in the sample. This rearrangement joins TRBV5-4 to TRBJ2-3, with D possibly matching TRBD2 (5 bases). CDR1 is SGHNT, CDR2 YYREEE, per germline (reference sequence). The CDR3 runs 16 residues. Trimming took off 1 base at V and 0 bases at J, with 12 bases between the two ends. In DNA form, the CDR3 reads TGTGCCAGCAGCTTGTGGGGTAGGACTAGCACAGATACGCAGTATTTT. Translating gives CASSLWGRTSTDTQYF.

This sequence joins TRBV6-1 and TRBJ2-3; TRBD2 aligns across 10 bases. There are 16 residues in the CDR3. Germline CDR1 reads MNHNS; CDR2 reads SASEGT. V trimming: 4 bases; J trimming: 4 bases; junction bases outside the gene matches: 8. CDR3 amino acids: CASSVASGSHSDTQYF. Here the CDR3 DNA reads TGTGCCAGCAGTGTTGCTAGCGGGAGTCACTCAGATACGCAGTATTTT.

The CDR3 reads CASSRGLDEQFF. CDR3 DNA: TGTGCCAGCTCCCGGGGCCTGGATGAGCAGTTCTTC. The V call is TRBV18, the J call TRBJ2-1; D assignment may be TRBD1 or TRBD2 (5 bases each). The CDR3 sequence is 12 residues long. V lost 6 bases and J 8 bases, leaving 11 bases between the germline ends. Germline V gene lookup returns CDR1 KGHSH and CDR2 LQKENI.

The V and J genes are TRBV28 and TRBJ1-3; possibly TRBD1 for D (6 bases). The V gene's germline CDR1 is MDHEN and CDR2 SYDVKM. The CDR3 length is 14 residues. Trimming took off 6 bases at V and 0 bases at J, with 9 bases between the two ends. CDR3 amino acids: CASRDSFSGNTIYF. CDR3 DNA: TGTGCCAGCAGGGACAGCTTCTCTGGAAACACCATATATTTT.

This chain connects TRBV7-3 to TRBJ2-5, with 9 bases lining up with TRBD1. CDR1 SGHTA and CDR2 FQGTGA come from the germline V gene. CDR3 length equals 16 residues. V dropped 1 base and J dropped 2; count of bases not matched to a gene: 5. The chain's CDR3 is CASSLIGDRVQETQYF. CDR3 nucleotide sequence: TGTGCCAGCAGCTTAATTGGGGACAGGGTACAAGAGACCCAGTACTTC.

The V gene is TRBV7-2, the J gene TRBJ2-5; D remains unclear. The CDR3 spans 13 residues. CDR1 is SGHTA and CDR2 is FQGNSA in the germline V gene. Trimming took 4 bases from V and 3 from J, leaving 9 bases between them. The CDR3 nucleotides are TGTGCCAGCAGCTCATACGCAGAAGAGACCCAGTACTTC. Protein: CASSSYAEETQYF.

The genes are TRBV5-4 and TRBJ2-3; TRBD1 agrees at 11 bases. This CDR3 comprises 16 residues. The J segment lost 3 bases and the V segment lost 2 bases, leaving 5 bases of the junction unmatched. Germline loops: CDR1 SGHNT, CDR2 YYREEE (reference sequence). This CDR3 is CASSFRTGGRTDTQYF. In nucleotides, the CDR3 is TGTGCCAGCAGCTTCCGGACAGGGGGCAGGACAGATACGCAGTATTTT.

The rearrangement joins TRBV19 to TRBJ2-3, with D perhaps matching TRBD1 (6 bases). Trimming pared 6 bases from V and 8 bases from J, leaving 12 bases between. The germline CDR1 and CDR2 sequences are LNHDA and SQIVND (reference sequence). This CDR3 contains 12 residues. This chain's CDR3 is CASSTVGGTQYF. CDR3 DNA sequence: TGTGCCAGTAGCACCGTAGGGGGTACGCAGTATTTT.